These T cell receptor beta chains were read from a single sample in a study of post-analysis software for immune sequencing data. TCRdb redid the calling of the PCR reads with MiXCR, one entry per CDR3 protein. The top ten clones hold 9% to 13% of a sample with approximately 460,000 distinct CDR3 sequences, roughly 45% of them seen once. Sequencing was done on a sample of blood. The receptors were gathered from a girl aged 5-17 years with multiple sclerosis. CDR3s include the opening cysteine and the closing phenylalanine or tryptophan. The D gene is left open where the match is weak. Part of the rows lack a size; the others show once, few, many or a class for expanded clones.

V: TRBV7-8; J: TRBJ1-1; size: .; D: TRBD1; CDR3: CASSLQGGTEAFF; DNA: TGTGCCAGCAGCTTACAGGGGGGCACTGAAGCTTTCTTT
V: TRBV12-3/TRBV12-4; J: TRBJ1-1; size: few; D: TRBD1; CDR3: CASSTGQDAEAFF; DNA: TGTGCCAGCAGTACGGGACAGGACGCTGAAGCTTTCTTT
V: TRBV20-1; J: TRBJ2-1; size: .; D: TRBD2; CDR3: CSALSLAIGANNEQFF; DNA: TGCAGTGCTCTATCACTAGCGATCGGGGCCAACAATGAGCAGTTCTTC
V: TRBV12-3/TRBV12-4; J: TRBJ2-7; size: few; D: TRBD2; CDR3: CASSPPTSGASYEQYF; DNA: TGTGCCAGCAGTCCACCAACTAGCGGGGCCTCCTACGAGCAGTACTTC
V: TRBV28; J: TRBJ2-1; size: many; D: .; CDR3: CASSLPYNEQFF; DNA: TGTGCCAGCAGTCTCCCCTACAATGAGCAGTTCTTC
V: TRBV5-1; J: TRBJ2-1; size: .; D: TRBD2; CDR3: CASARTSGDYNEQFF; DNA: TGCGCCAGCGCCCGAACTAGCGGGGACTACAATGAGCAGTTCTTC
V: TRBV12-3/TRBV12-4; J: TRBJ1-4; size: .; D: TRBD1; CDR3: CASGQVALFAINEKLFF; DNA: TGTGCCAGCGGACAGGTCGCCCTTTTTGCGATTAATGAAAAACTGTTTTTT
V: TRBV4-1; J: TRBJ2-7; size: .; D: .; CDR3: CASSREPSYEQYF; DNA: TGCGCCAGCAGCCGGGAACCAAGCTACGAGCAGTACTTC
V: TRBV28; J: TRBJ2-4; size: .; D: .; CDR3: CASSLGGSGAKNIQYF; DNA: TGTGCCAGCAGTTTAGGGGGGTCTGGAGCCAAAAACATTCAGTACTTC
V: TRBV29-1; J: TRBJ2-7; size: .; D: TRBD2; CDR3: CSVIGGVGSYEQYF; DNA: TGCAGCGTCATCGGGGGGGTCGGGTCCTACGAGCAGTACTTC
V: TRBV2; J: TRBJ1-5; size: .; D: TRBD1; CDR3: CASSEALQGQGKPQHF; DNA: TGTGCCAGCAGTGAAGCGCTTCAGGGACAGGGGAAGCCCCAGCATTTT
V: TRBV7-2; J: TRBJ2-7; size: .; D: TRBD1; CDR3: CASSSQTGISYEQYF; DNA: TGTGCCAGCAGCTCCCAGACAGGGATTAGCTACGAGCAGTACTTC
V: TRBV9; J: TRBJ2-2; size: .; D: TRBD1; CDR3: CASSVLGQRTGELFF; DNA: TGTGCCAGCAGCGTACTGGGACAGCGCACCGGGGAGCTGTTTTTT
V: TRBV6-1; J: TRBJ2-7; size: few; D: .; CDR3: CASAAGPYYEQYF; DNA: TGTGCCAGCGCCGCGGGACCATACTACGAGCAGTACTTC
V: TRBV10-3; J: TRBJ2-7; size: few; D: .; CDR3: CAISGVKWYEQYF; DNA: TGTGCCATCAGTGGGGTTAAGTGGTACGAGCAGTACTTC
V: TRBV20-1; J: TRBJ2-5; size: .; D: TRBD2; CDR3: CSASGLAGGLYQETQYF; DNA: TGCAGTGCTAGTGGGCTAGCGGGAGGGTTGTACCAAGAGACCCAGTACTTC
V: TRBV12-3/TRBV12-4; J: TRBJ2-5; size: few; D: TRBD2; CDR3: CASSRTSGSYETQYF; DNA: TGTGCCAGCAGTCGGACTAGCGGGAGTTATGAGACCCAGTACTTC
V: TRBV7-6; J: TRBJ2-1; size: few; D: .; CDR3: CASSSGTFEQFF; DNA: TGTGCCAGCAGCTCGGGAACATTTGAGCAGTTCTTC
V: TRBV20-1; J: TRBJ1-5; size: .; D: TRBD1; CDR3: CSATEQGANQPQHF; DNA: TGCAGTGCTACGGAACAGGGGGCGAATCAGCCCCAGCATTTT
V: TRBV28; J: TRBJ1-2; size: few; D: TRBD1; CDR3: CASSWRRTGGSNYGYTF; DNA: TGTGCCAGCAGTTGGCGACGAACAGGGGGCTCGAACTATGGCTACACCTTC
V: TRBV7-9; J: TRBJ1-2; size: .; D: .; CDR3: CASSLASGSNYGYTF; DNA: TGTGCCAGCAGCTTAGCGAGCGGATCCAACTATGGCTACACCTTC
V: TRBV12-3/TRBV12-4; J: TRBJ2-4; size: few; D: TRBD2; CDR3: CASSLVSTSGRWDIQYF; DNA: TGTGCCAGCAGTTTAGTTTCGACTAGCGGGAGATGGGACATTCAGTACTTC